Reported below is one T cell receptor beta chain. The junction had 11 bases not matched to a gene; V was cut back by 1 base and J by 2 bases. The germline gives CDR1 LNHDA, CDR2 SQIVND (reference sequence). The CDR3 runs 18 residues. The source of the sample is a study of graft-versus-host responses after intestinal transplantation. Study background: Transplant types were multivisceral, liver-intestinal, or isolated intestinal.

Processed graft tissue released its intraepithelial and lamina propria lymphocytes. Repertoires were generated with immunoSEQ multiplex PCR, while TCRdb's copy carries only in-frame clones and drops some. The sample contains around 7,800 clones, around 74% of which appear only once. Sequenced material: ileum tissue, taken 220 to 230 days after intestinal transplant. This sequence joins TRBV19 and TRBJ2-3; 8 bases align to TRBD2. The TCR originated in a human patient who received an intestinal transplant, so some T cells may come from the graft donor. The CDR3 protein is CASSIGVGVAGNTDTQYF. CDR3 nucleotides: TGTGCCAGTAGTATAGGCGTGGGGGTAGCGGGAAACACAGATACGCAGTATTTT.